What follows are 20 T cell receptor beta chains derived from one specimen sequenced in a study of shared clonotypes between healthy human individuals. Generated by immunoSEQ multiplex PCR, the TCRdb table keeps only in-frame clones and is missing some. The sample carries approximately 1.9 million clones, about 94% recorded once. Naive CD8 isolation took CD45RO-negative cells positively selected for CCR7 and excluded terminally differentiated effector memory CD45RA+ cells. Sequenced sample: naive CD8+ T cells from PBMCs. These receptors came from a young man in good health. Some clones in this sample may be carry-over from other donors' samples.

The genes are TRBV11-2 and TRBJ1-2; D gene uncertain. Per the germline V gene, CDR1 is SGHAT and CDR2 is FQNNGV. Deletions cut 0 bases from V and 8 bases from J, with 10 bases between. The CDR3 is 13 residues long. The CDR3 sequence is CASSLDGEVGYTF. The CDR3 DNA reads TGTGCCAGCAGCTTAGACGGGGAAGTGGGCTACACCTTC.

The V gene is TRBV19, the J gene TRBJ1-1; D is possibly TRBD1 (5 bases). Trimming cost V 7 bases and J 3 bases, with 15 bases left between them. Germline lookup yields CDR1 LNHDA and CDR2 SQIVND (reference sequence). The length of the CDR3 is 14 residues. In DNA form, the CDR3 reads TGTGCCAGTACCGTGCTAGGGGAGGACACTGAAGCTTTCTTT. Translating it yields CASTVLGEDTEAFF.

Written as DNA, the CDR3 is TGTGCCAGCAGCGTTATACAGGGGGCGCTTGAAAAACTGTTTTTT. This sequence encodes CASSVIQGALEKLFF. The V and J genes are TRBV7-9 and TRBJ1-4; TRBD1 agrees at 9 bases. The V gene's germline CDR1 is SEHNR and CDR2 FQNEAQ (reference sequence). V gave up 5 bases and J gave up 7 bases; unmatched junction bases: 8. The CDR3 has 15 amino acids.

The chain uses TRBV5-1 and TRBJ2-7, with 7 bases aligning to TRBD2. The V gene end was trimmed by 5 bases and the J gene end by 2 bases; junction bases not matched to a gene: 13. The CDR3 loop spans 16 amino acids. Germline V gives CDR1 SGHRS, CDR2 YFSETQ. CDR3 nucleotides: TGCGCCAGCAGACCCGGAGGGAGCGGGAAAGCCTACGAGCAGTACTTC. Translating it yields CASRPGGSGKAYEQYF.

This rearrangement joins TRBV5-5 to TRBJ2-5, with D possibly TRBD1 on 6 matching bases. The germline CDR1 and CDR2 sequences are SGHKS and YYEKEE (reference sequence). This CDR3 comprises 16 residues. V gave up 3 bases and J gave up 1 base, with 16 bases separating them. The CDR3 here is CASSWGHPRAQETQYF. DNA of the CDR3: TGTGCCAGCAGCTGGGGACACCCAAGGGCCCAAGAGACCCAGTACTTC.

This clone was recorded only once. The sample carries other DNA sequences with the same CDR3. The CDR3 loop is CASSYGQGARETQYF. The CDR3 region has the DNA TGTGCCAGCAGTTACGGACAGGGGGCCAGGGAGACCCAGTACTTC. V is TRBV6-5 and J is TRBJ2-5; 11 positions match TRBD1. Germline V gene data show CDR1 as MNHEY and CDR2 as SVGAGI. This CDR3 comprises 15 residues. V lost 2 bases to trimming and J lost 5 bases; unmatched junction nucleotides: 4.

A few counts support this clone. V and J are TRBV7-6 and TRBJ2-1; TRBD1 might be the D (5 bases). CDR1 is SGHVS, CDR2 FNYEAQ, per germline. The CDR3 covers 13 residues. V shed 4 bases and J shed 3 bases, with 7 bases lying between them. The CDR3 protein is CASSYDSYNEQFF. In nucleotides, the CDR3 is TGTGCCAGCAGCTACGACAGCTACAATGAGCAGTTCTTC. The whole variable domain, remainder taken from reference TRBV7-6 and TRBJ2-1, is GAGVSQSPRYKVTKRGQDVALRCDPISGHVSLYWYRQALGQGPEFLTYFNYEAQQDKSGLPNDRFSAERPEGSISTLTIQRTEQRDSAMYRCASSYDSYNEQFFGPGTRLTVL.

The V gene is TRBV5-1, the J gene TRBJ2-1; D remains ambiguous. Germline V gene lookup returns CDR1 SGHRS and CDR2 YFSETQ. V lost 3 bases and J lost 9, with 10 bases in between. The CDR3 spans 12 residues. The CDR3 reads CASSSELPEQFF. CDR3 DNA sequence: TGCGCCAGCAGCTCCGAACTCCCTGAGCAGTTCTTC.

This clone was recorded once. The V and J genes are TRBV29-1 and TRBJ2-1, with 8 bases matching TRBD2. CDR1 SQVTM and CDR2 ANQGSEA come from the germline V gene. Germline trimming cut 3 bases from V and 0 bases from J; bases unmatched to any gene: 10. This CDR3 region has 17 residues. Written as DNA, the CDR3 is TGCAGCGTTGAGGGACTAGGCGATTCCTACTCCTACAATGAGCAGTTCTTC. Protein sequence: CSVEGLGDSYSYNEQFF.

The chain is built from TRBV28 and TRBJ1-2; TRBD1 matches at 9 bases. Germline loops: CDR1 MDHEN, CDR2 SYDVKM. Unmatched junction bases numbered 8, after V lost 6 bases and J lost 6 bases. This CDR3 spans 14 amino acids. DNA of the CDR3: TGTGCCAGCAGCCCACAGGGGGCATCCGATGGCTACACCTTC. This sequence encodes CASSPQGASDGYTF.

The V and J genes are TRBV5-6 and TRBJ2-3, with D maybe TRBD1 (6 bases). V gave up 5 bases and J gave up 0 bases, with 16 bases separating them. Germline values: CDR1 SGHDT, CDR2 YYEEEE. CDR3 length equals 16 residues. The CDR3 coding sequence is TGTGCCAGCAGTTATGGTGGGGGACATAGCACAGATACGCAGTATTTT. Amino acids: CASSYGGGHSTDTQYF.

V gene TRBV4-3 combines with J gene TRBJ2-2; 14 nucleotides line up with TRBD2. Per germline, CDR1 LGHNA and CDR2 YSLEER. The CDR3 contains 17 residues. V lost 4 bases, J lost 5 bases, and 6 bases stayed unmatched. In DNA, the CDR3 is TGCGCCAGCAGCCCGGGACTAGCGGGAGTAAGAACCGGGGAGCTGTTTTTT. This gives the protein CASSPGLAGVRTGELFF.

This clone was observed a single time. This chain links TRBV15 with TRBJ2-7; D gene unclear. There are 15 residues in the CDR3. Germline V gene data show CDR1 as LNHNV and CDR2 as YYDKDF (reference sequence). V dropped 1 base and J dropped 7 bases, with 17 bases sitting between them. CDR3 in amino acids: CATSRARPTKNEQYF. CDR3 nucleotides: TGTGCCACCAGCAGAGCACGACCGACGAAAAATGAGCAGTACTTC.

This clone has more than one count but fewer than ten. The chain joins TRBV30 to TRBJ1-5; D is ambiguous. V gave up 0 bases and J gave up 0 bases, with 3 bases separating them. This CDR3 contains 13 residues. Germline V lookup: CDR1 GTSNPN, CDR2 SVGIG (reference sequence). CDR3 DNA sequence: TGTGCCTGGAGTGTAGGTAGCAATCAGCCCCAGCATTTT. Translating gives CAWSVGSNQPQHF. Complete variable domain (other parts from reference TRBV30 and TRBJ1-5): SQTIHQWPATLVQPVGSPLSLECTVEGTSNPNLYWYRQAAGRGLQLLFYSVGIGQISSEVPQNLSASRPQDRQFILSSKKLLLSDSGFYLCAWSVGSNQPQHFGDGTRLSIL.

This chain links TRBV25-1 with TRBJ2-1; D is unclear. The CDR3 contains 12 residues. Germline assignment: CDR1 MGHDK and CDR2 SYGVNS. Trimming stripped 6 bases from V and 2 bases from J, with 5 bases between. The CDR3 reads CASRATYNEQFF. The CDR3 region has the DNA TGTGCCAGCAGGGCCACCTACAATGAGCAGTTCTTC.

The chain combines TRBV27 with TRBJ1-1; 8 positions match TRBD1. The CDR3 consists of 12 residues. The V segment lost 7 bases and the J segment 6 bases; nucleotides outside the gene matches: 4. Germline values: CDR1 MNHEY, CDR2 SMNVEV (reference sequence). The CDR3 reads CASTTQGAEAFF. As DNA, the CDR3 is TGTGCCAGCACCACACAGGGGGCTGAAGCTTTCTTT.

With respect to this clone: Other DNA sequences from this sample encode an identical CDR3 as well. This chain joins TRBV5-6 and TRBJ2-2, with D possibly matching TRBD2 (5 bases). Germline V CDR1 and CDR2: SGHDT, YYEEEE. The CDR3 consists of 14 residues. V shed 4 bases and J shed 2 bases, with 9 bases lying between them. Here the CDR3 DNA reads TGTGCCAGCAGCCCAGGACTTAACACCGGGGAGCTGTTTTTT. This encodes CASSPGLNTGELFF.

The V gene is TRBV12-5, the J gene TRBJ2-1, with TRBD1 as a possible D gene (8 bases). In germline, CDR1 is LGHNT, CDR2 FRNRAP. The CDR3 consists of 15 residues. With 6 bases removed from V and 5 bases from J, the gap between germline ends came to 17 bases. For the CDR3, the DNA is TGTGCTAGTGGCGTACAGGGGGGAGGGGACAATGAGCAGTTCTTC. As protein: CASGVQGGGDNEQFF. Together with reference TRBV12-5 and TRBJ2-1, the CDR3 gives the full variable domain: DARVTQTPRHKVTEMGQEVTMRCQPILGHNTVFWYRQTMMQGLELLAYFRNRAPLDDSGMPKDRFSAEMPDATLATLKIQPSEPRDSAVYFCASGVQGGGDNEQFFGPGTRLTVL.

This chain uses TRBV5-6 with TRBJ2-2; a weak D match, TRBD1 (6 bases). The germline V gene encodes CDR1 SGHDT and CDR2 YYEEEE. The V gene lost 4 bases and the J gene lost 1 base, with 11 bases spanning the gap. The CDR3 is made up of 15 amino acids. The CDR3, as DNA: TGTGCCAGCAGCCCCGGGACATGGAACACCGGGGAGCTGTTTTTT. This translates into CASSPGTWNTGELFF.

This chain joins TRBV7-9 and TRBJ2-7; D unresolved. The CDR3 loop spans 15 amino acids. Germline-derived CDR1 and CDR2 are SEHNR and FQNEAQ (reference sequence). V gave up 5 bases and J gave up 2 bases, with 16 bases separating them. The CDR3 here is CASSPERSGAYEQYF. CDR3 nucleotides: TGTGCCAGCAGCCCAGAGAGGTCTGGAGCCTACGAGCAGTACTTC.